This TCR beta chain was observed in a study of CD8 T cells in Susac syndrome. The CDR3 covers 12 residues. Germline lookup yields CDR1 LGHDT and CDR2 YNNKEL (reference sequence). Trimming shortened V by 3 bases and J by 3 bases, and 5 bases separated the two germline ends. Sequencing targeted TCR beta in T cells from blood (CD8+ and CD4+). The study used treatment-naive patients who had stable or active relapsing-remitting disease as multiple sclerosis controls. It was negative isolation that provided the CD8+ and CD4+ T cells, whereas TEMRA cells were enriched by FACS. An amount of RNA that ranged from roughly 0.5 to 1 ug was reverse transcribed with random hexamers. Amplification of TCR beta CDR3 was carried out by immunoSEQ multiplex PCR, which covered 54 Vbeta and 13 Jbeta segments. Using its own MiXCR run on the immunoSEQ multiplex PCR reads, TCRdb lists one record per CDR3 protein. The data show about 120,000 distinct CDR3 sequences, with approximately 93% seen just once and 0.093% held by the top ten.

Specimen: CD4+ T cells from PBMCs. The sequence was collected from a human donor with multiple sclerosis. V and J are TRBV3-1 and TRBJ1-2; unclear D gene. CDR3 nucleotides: TGTGCCAGCAGCCAGGAATACTATGGCTACACCTTC. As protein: CASSQEYYGYTF.